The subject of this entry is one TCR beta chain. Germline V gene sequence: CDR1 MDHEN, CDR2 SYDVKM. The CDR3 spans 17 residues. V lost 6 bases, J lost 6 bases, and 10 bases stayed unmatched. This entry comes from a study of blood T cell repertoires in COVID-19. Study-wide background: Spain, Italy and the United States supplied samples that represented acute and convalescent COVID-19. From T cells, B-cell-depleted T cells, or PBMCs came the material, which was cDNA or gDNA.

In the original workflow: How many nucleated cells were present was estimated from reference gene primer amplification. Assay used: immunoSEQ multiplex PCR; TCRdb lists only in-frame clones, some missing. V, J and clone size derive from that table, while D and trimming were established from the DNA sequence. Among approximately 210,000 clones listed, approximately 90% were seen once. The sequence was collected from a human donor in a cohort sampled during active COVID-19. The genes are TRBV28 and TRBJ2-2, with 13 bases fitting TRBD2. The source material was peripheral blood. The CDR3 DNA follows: TGTGCCAGCAGAACGACTAGCGGGAGGCCCCTTGCCGGGGAGCTGTTTTTT. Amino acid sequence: CASRTTSGRPLAGELFF.